The rows below give T cell receptor beta chains drawn from one sample of a study of T-cell reconstitution after alpha-beta-depleted transplantation in children. TCRdb itself ran the PCR reads through MiXCR, one entry per CDR3 protein. The sample consists of about 170,000 distinct CDR3 sequences, around 10% of them appearing once. The starting material was PBMCs, obtained before TCRalphabeta/CD19-depleted stem cell transplant. The receptors originated from a boy aged 2 to 10 with acute myeloid leukemia, due to receive a stem cell transplant. CDR3s include the opening cysteine and the closing phenylalanine or tryptophan. The D gene is left open where the match is weak. Rows may omit the clone size; those that give it use once, few, many or a size class.

j_call: TRBJ2-2; v_call: TRBV6-5; clone_size: many; d_call: TRBD2; cdr3_nt: TGTGCCAGCAGTTCCCTGACTAGCGGGAGGGCGAACACCGGGGAGCTGTTTTTT; cdr3_aa: CASSSLTSGRANTGELFF
j_call: TRBJ2-1; v_call: TRBV4-1; clone_size: many; d_call: TRBD2; cdr3_nt: TGCGCCAGCAGCCAAGTCCTCCAGCCCGGGAGGTTACCGAATGAGCAGTTCTTC; cdr3_aa: CASSQVLQPGRLPNEQFF
j_call: TRBJ2-2; v_call: TRBV6-6; clone_size: .; d_call: .; cdr3_nt: TGTGCCAGCAGCCTCCCCCCCGGGGAGCTGTTTTTT; cdr3_aa: CASSLPPGELFF
j_call: TRBJ2-7; v_call: TRBV2; clone_size: many; d_call: TRBD1; cdr3_nt: TGTGCCAGCATGGCCGGGACAGGGTATAAACAGTACTTC; cdr3_aa: CASMAGTGYKQYF
j_call: TRBJ1-2; v_call: TRBV5-1; clone_size: many; d_call: .; cdr3_nt: TGCGCCAGCAGCCCGGACAGCCTCTATGGCTACACCTTC; cdr3_aa: CASSPDSLYGYTF
j_call: TRBJ1-2; v_call: TRBV20-1; clone_size: many; d_call: .; cdr3_nt: TGCAGTGCTAGTAGTAGGAGGGGAACCTCTGACTATGGCTACACCTTC; cdr3_aa: CSASSRRGTSDYGYTF
j_call: TRBJ2-7; v_call: TRBV4-1; clone_size: many; d_call: TRBD2; cdr3_nt: TGCGCCAGCAGCCAAGCCCCCGGCGGGAGTGGTTCCCTCTACGAGCAGTACTTC; cdr3_aa: CASSQAPGGSGSLYEQYF
j_call: TRBJ2-1; v_call: TRBV7-6; clone_size: many; d_call: .; cdr3_nt: TGTGCCAGCAGCCCCAGGTCCGGGGGCAAAAATGAGCAGTTCTTC; cdr3_aa: CASSPRSGGKNEQFF
j_call: TRBJ1-1; v_call: TRBV10-1; clone_size: many; d_call: .; cdr3_nt: TGCGCCAGCAGCGGGATAGGCACTGAAGCTTTCTTT; cdr3_aa: CASSGIGTEAFF
j_call: TRBJ1-6; v_call: TRBV19; clone_size: .; d_call: .; cdr3_nt: TGTGCCAGCAGGGACAATAATTCACCCCTCCACTTT; cdr3_aa: CASRDNNSPLHF